The 5 T cell receptor beta chains below all came from one sample that was sequenced in a study of blood T cell repertoires in COVID-19. Repertoires were generated with immunoSEQ multiplex PCR, while TCRdb's copy carries only in-frame clones and drops some. The top ten hold over 9.5% of the sample, which has fewer than 350,000 clones, roughly nine tenths seen once. Sequencing input: peripheral blood. These receptors were taken from a woman in her 30s with COVID-19, enrolled during active disease.

This chain connects TRBV6-6 to TRBJ1-4; a weak D match, TRBD1 (6 bases). The germline V and J ends were trimmed by 7 bases and 2 bases, with 17 bases remaining between them. The CDR3 length is 16 residues. The germline V gene has CDR1 MNHNY and CDR2 SVGAGI (reference sequence). CDR3 protein: CASTRTVMNTNEKLFF. The DNA of the CDR3 is TGTGCCAGCACTCGGACAGTCATGAATACTAATGAAAAACTGTTTTTT.

This chain links TRBV29-1 with TRBJ1-2, with 7 bases fitting TRBD1. The CDR3 covers 16 residues. After removal of 5 bases from V and 5 bases from J, the junction contained 17 bases not matched to a gene. Germline V lookup: CDR1 SQVTM, CDR2 ANQGSEA. As DNA, the CDR3 is TGCAGCGTTTATGCCCCCGACAGGGCCCACCCTTATGGCTACACCTTC. Residues: CSVYAPDRAHPYGYTF.

The rearrangement links TRBV6-5 to TRBJ2-5, with TRBD2 matching 10 bases. The J segment lost 3 bases and the V segment lost 5 bases, leaving 3 bases of the junction unmatched. The germline CDR1 and CDR2 sequences are MNHEY and SVGAGI. The CDR3 runs to 14 residues. The CDR3 loop is CASSIGLAEETQYF. DNA of the CDR3: TGTGCCAGCAGTATCGGACTAGCGGAAGAGACCCAGTACTTC.

The V call is TRBV4-2, the J call TRBJ2-7; tentative D call: TRBD2 (7 bases). V lost 4 bases to trimming and J lost 1 base, with 20 bases between them. The CDR3 spans 17 residues. Germline CDR1 reads LGHNA; CDR2 reads YNFKEQ. The DNA of the CDR3 is TGTGCCAGCAGCCCAAGCGCCCAGGGAGGGGGATCCTACGAGCAGTACTTC. Translated, it gives CASSPSAQGGGSYEQYF.

V gene TRBV13 combines with J gene TRBJ1-2, with TRBD1 matching 10 bases. J lost 6 bases, V lost 6 bases, and 7 bases had no gene match. This CDR3 is built from 14 residues. CDR1 is PRHDT, CDR2 FYEKMQ, per germline (reference sequence). The CDR3 DNA is TGTGCCAGCAGTTACGACAGGGGGCGGAATGGCTACACCTTC. It is translated as CASSYDRGRNGYTF. The full variable domain, rest sourced from reference TRBV13 and TRBJ1-2, is AAGVIQSPRHLIKEKRETATLKCYPIPRHDTVYWYQQGPGQDPQFLISFYEKMQSDKGSIPDRFSAQQFSDYHSELNMSSLELGDSALYFCASSYDRGRNGYTFGSGTRLTVV.